The clone carrying this TCR beta chain has at least ten counts. Its target is unknown. This beta chain lies outside the target of a library built for alpha chains; its clone size means little. The time point is: sample taken at primary tumor resection. The input material, whole RNA from tumor, nontumor lung or frozen PBMC, was sequenced unsorted. Approximately 70 TRACERx patients with early, untreated non-small cell lung cancer donated samples. The source of the sample is a study of spatial heterogeneity in lung cancer. Study information: More beta-chain than alpha-chain sequences were consistently detected.

TCR cDNA molecules were tagged individually, and each one carried a unique molecular identifier. TCRdb recomputed calls from the 5' RACE reads with MiXCR, one row per CDR3 protein. This sample has over 7,500 distinct CDR3 sequences, with roughly 9.2% found just once. Regarding the study as a whole: Ubiquitous expanded tumor TCRs were observed in blood more at resection than follow-up.

Sequenced here: PBMCs, sampled at surgery. The sequence derives from a male donor with early-stage non-small cell lung cancer.

The CDR3 region has the DNA TGTGCCAGCAGCTTAGGCGGGACCCCCTACGAGCAGTACTTC. Translated: CASSLGGTPYEQYF. V gene TRBV11-2 combines with J gene TRBJ2-7; D might be TRBD2 (6 bases). This CDR3 region has 14 residues. CDR1 is SGHAT, CDR2 FQNNGV, per germline. V was cut by 1 base and J by 2 bases, with 9 bases left in between.